The present T cell receptor (beta chain) was sequenced within a study of blood T cell repertoires in COVID-19. Study as a whole: Acute-phase and convalescent COVID-19 samples originated in the United States, Italy and Spain.

The CDR3 covers 11 residues. V lost 5 bases to trimming and J lost 8 bases, with 12 bases between them. Germline V lookup: CDR1 DFQATT, CDR2 SNEGSKA (reference sequence). Clones were read by immunoSEQ multiplex PCR, and TCRdb kept only the in-frame ones, dropping some. The table shows fewer than 130,000 clones, with more than 70% occurring only once. This sequence originates from a woman aged 45-65 years with acute or convalescent COVID-19. The sequenced material came from peripheral blood. The rearrangement uses TRBV20-1 and TRBJ1-2; no clear D gene. CDR3: CSAFGRRGYTF. CDR3 nucleotides: TGCAGTGCTTTCGGGAGGAGAGGCTACACCTTC.